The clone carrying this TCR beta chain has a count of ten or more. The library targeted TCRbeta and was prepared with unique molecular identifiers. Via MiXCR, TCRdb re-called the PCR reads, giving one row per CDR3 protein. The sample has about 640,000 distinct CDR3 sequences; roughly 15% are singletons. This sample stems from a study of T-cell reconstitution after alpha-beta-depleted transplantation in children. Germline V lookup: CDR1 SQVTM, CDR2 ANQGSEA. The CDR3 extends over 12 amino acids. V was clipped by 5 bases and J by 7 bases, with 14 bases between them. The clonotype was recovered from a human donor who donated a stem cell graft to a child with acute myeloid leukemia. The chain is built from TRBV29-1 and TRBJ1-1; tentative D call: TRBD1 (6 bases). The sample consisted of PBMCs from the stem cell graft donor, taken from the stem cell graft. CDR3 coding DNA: TGCAGCGTTACCTTGGGGACAAGTGAAGCTTTCTTT. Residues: CSVTLGTSEAFF.